The 20 T cell receptor beta chains presented below share a single source sample, sequenced in a study of cytomegalovirus exposure and HLA in healthy donors (dated by TCRdb to the late 2010s). To prepare the library, the immunoSEQ multiplex PCR assay was applied. A mixture of 60 forward primers for TCR Vbeta segments and 13 reverse primers for TCR Jbeta segments was used in the multiplex PCR. This is the immuneACCESS table as TCRdb keeps it, with only in-frame sequences that have V and J called. A part of the clones is gone; compared with another copy, unresolved V genes explain less than half, and the rest is unexplained. This sample has 150,000 to 200,000 clones in its table, and more than 65% of those were observed once. The ten largest clones capture 9.5% to 10% of the sample. Sequencing used PBMCs. The receptors were gathered from a young man in good health and CMV-seropositive.

This rearrangement joins TRBV25-1 to TRBJ1-5; TRBD1 is a possible D gene (6 bases). The CDR3 runs 15 residues. Trimming took off 4 bases at V and 4 bases at J, with 14 bases between the two ends. Germline CDR1 MGHDK, CDR2 SYGVNS. The CDR3 protein is CASSGGPQGNQPQHF. CDR3 DNA: TGTGCCAGCAGTGGGGGACCACAGGGTAATCAGCCCCAGCATTTT.

This clone was detected only a few times. The rearrangement joins TRBV28 to TRBJ2-7; 8 positions agree with TRBD2. Per the germline V gene, CDR1 is MDHEN and CDR2 is SYDVKM. V dropped 7 bases and J dropped 0; count of bases not matched to a gene: 5. The CDR3 contains 14 residues. The CDR3 loop reads CASTIAGNSYEQYF. CDR3 nucleotides: TGTGCCAGCACGATAGCGGGAAACTCCTACGAGCAGTACTTC.

This clone has more than one count but fewer than ten. The rearrangement uses TRBV6-4 and TRBJ2-1, with TRBD1 matching over 10 bases. Germline trimming cut 4 bases from V and 4 bases from J; bases unmatched to any gene: 7. This CDR3 spans 16 amino acids. CDR1 and CDR2 (germline): MRHNA, SNTAGT. CDR3 nucleotides: TGTGCCAGCAGTGTATCCGGGACAGGGGATTACAATGAGCAGTTCTTC. Its protein is CASSVSGTGDYNEQFF.

The chain is built from TRBV4-1 and TRBJ1-5; no clear D gene. The CDR3 has 17 amino acids. Germline values: CDR1 MGHRA, CDR2 YSYEKL. With 0 bases removed from V and 4 bases from J, the gap between germline ends came to 16 bases. The CDR3 DNA follows: TGCGCCAGCAGCCAAGATAACCCAGGATTAGGTAATCAGCCCCAGCATTTT. This encodes CASSQDNPGLGNQPQHF.

The gene calls are TRBV5-1 and TRBJ1-2; no reliable D call. Germline CDR1 is SGHRS and CDR2 is YFSETQ. The CDR3 runs 12 residues. V was clipped by 5 bases and J by 5 bases, with 10 bases between them. In DNA, the CDR3 is TGCGCCAGCAGTCCGGTTGCGTATGGCTACACCTTC. Translating it yields CASSPVAYGYTF. The full variable domain, completed using reference TRBV5-1 and TRBJ1-2, is KAGVTQTPRYLIKTRGQQVTLSCSPISGHRSVSWYQQTPGQGLQFLFEYFSETQRNKGNFPGRFSGRQFSNSRSEMNVSTLELGDSALYLCASSPVAYGYTFGSGTRLTVV.

The CDR3 here is CASSLVARGTDTQYF. The CDR3, as DNA: TGTGCCAGCAGCTTGGTGGCGCGGGGCACAGATACGCAGTATTTT. The rearrangement links TRBV5-4 to TRBJ2-3, with D perhaps matching TRBD2 (5 bases). The CDR3 is 15 amino acids. Germline V gene data show CDR1 as SGHNT and CDR2 as YYREEE (reference sequence). V was trimmed by 0 bases and J by 1 base, leaving 9 bases between them. Full variable domain (missing parts from reference TRBV5-4 and TRBJ2-3): ETGVTQSPTHLIKTRGQQVTLRCSSQSGHNTVSWYQQALGQGPQFIFQYYREEENGRGNFPPRFSGLQFPNYSSELNVNALELDDSALYLCASSLVARGTDTQYFGPGTRLTVL.

The rearrangement joins TRBV19 to TRBJ2-3; D is unclear. This CDR3 contains 13 residues. V was pared by 3 bases and J by 6 bases, with 10 bases between. Germline V gene sequence: CDR1 LNHDA, CDR2 SQIVND (reference sequence). The CDR3 coding sequence is TGTGCCAGTAGTATGCAGGCGTCGGATACGCAGTATTTT. Its translation: CASSMQASDTQYF.

The chain is built from TRBV6-5 and TRBJ1-4, with 7 nucleotides matching TRBD1. The CDR3 contains 15 residues. V lost 0 bases, J lost 8 bases, and 6 bases stayed unmatched. Germline CDR1 and CDR2: MNHEY and SVGAGI. The CDR3 loop is CASSYSRGRGEKLFF. DNA for the CDR3: TGTGCCAGCAGTTACTCACGGGGCAGGGGGGAAAAACTGTTTTTT.

The chain uses TRBV29-1 and TRBJ2-5; the match to TRBD2 covers 9 bases. V trimming: 3 bases; J trimming: 4 bases; junction bases outside the gene matches: 21. CDR1 is SQVTM, CDR2 ANQGSEA, per germline. The CDR3 consists of 19 residues. The CDR3: CSVEPLGGDSSGNRETQYF. In DNA form, the CDR3 reads TGCAGCGTTGAGCCCTTGGGGGGGGACTCTAGCGGGAATCGAGAGACCCAGTACTTC.

The rearrangement joins TRBV28 to TRBJ1-1; D is perhaps TRBD1 (5 bases). Germline V lookup: CDR1 MDHEN, CDR2 SYDVKM. Trimming took 4 bases from V and 7 from J, leaving 13 bases between them. The CDR3 has 13 residues. This chain's CDR3 is CASSSYGQSEAFF. The DNA for the CDR3 is TGTGCCAGCAGTTCCTATGGACAAAGTGAAGCTTTCTTT.

This clone was detected once. The chain carries TRBV5-1 and TRBJ1-3; 8 bases map to TRBD1. Germline V CDR1 and CDR2: SGHRS, YFSETQ. V shed 2 bases and J 3 bases; nucleotides not matched to a gene: 1. CDR3 length equals 14 residues. CDR3 sequence (DNA): TGCGCCAGCAGCTTAGACAGGGGTGGAAACACCATATATTTT. Amino acid sequence: CASSLDRGGNTIYF.

The V call is TRBV28, the J call TRBJ2-7, with D perhaps matching TRBD2 (5 bases). The CDR3 spans 14 residues. Trimming took off 8 bases at V and 2 bases at J, with 16 bases between the two ends. CDR1 MDHEN and CDR2 SYDVKM come from the germline V gene. This CDR3 reads CASGFFGDTYEQYF. In DNA, the CDR3 is TGTGCCAGCGGATTTTTCGGGGATACCTACGAGCAGTACTTC.

This chain joins TRBV5-4 and TRBJ1-2; D is unresolved. Germline-derived CDR1 and CDR2 are SGHNT and YYREEE (reference sequence). Trimming pared 3 bases from V and 4 bases from J, leaving 13 bases between. CDR3 length: 14 amino acids. The CDR3 here is CASSWASPPYGYTF. As DNA, the CDR3 is TGTGCCAGCAGCTGGGCCTCGCCCCCCTATGGCTACACCTTC.

V usage is TRBV19 and J usage is TRBJ1-1, with D possibly TRBD1 on 5 matching bases. Trimming pared 1 base from V and 11 bases from J, leaving 23 bases between. CDR3 size: 16 residues. Germline V gene sequence: CDR1 LNHDA, CDR2 SQIVND (reference sequence). Here the CDR3 DNA reads TGTGCCAGTAGTATAGGTTTAGGACAACTATCGGCGGCGGCTTTCTTT. This gives the protein CASSIGLGQLSAAAFF.

The V call is TRBV6-4, the J call TRBJ2-7; no reliable D call. Trimming left V 0 bases short and J 0 bases short, with 12 bases between. Germline V gene sequence: CDR1 MRHNA, CDR2 SNTAGT. CDR3 length equals 16 residues. CDR3 coding DNA: TGTGCCAGCAGTGACTCGTACGAGGTTAGCTCCTACGAGCAGTACTTC. Amino acid sequence: CASSDSYEVSSYEQYF.

CDR3 DNA sequence: TGTGCCAGCAGTTTGCTTCAGGGGACAATGAACACTGAAGCTTTCTTT. Its protein is CASSLLQGTMNTEAFF. The rearrangement joins TRBV28 to TRBJ1-1; D possibly corresponds to TRBD1 (6 bases). Trimming cost V 3 bases and J 0 bases, with 14 bases left between them. The CDR3 runs 16 residues. Germline lookup yields CDR1 MDHEN and CDR2 SYDVKM. The entire variable domain, with the rest obtained from reference TRBV28 and TRBJ1-1, is as follows: DVKVTQSSRYLVKRTGEKVFLECVQDMDHENMFWYRQDPGLGLRLIYFSYDVKMKEKGDIPEGYSVSREKKERFSLILESASTNQTSMYLCASSLLQGTMNTEAFFGQGTRLTVV.

This rearrangement joins TRBV14 to TRBJ2-5, with D possibly matching TRBD2 (6 bases). This CDR3 contains 20 residues. Germline loops: CDR1 SGHDN, CDR2 FVKESK. Trimming removed 4 bases at V and 5 bases at J, with 32 bases between. CDR3 protein: CASSPQRFTGVGNPWETQYF. DNA for the CDR3: TGTGCCAGCAGCCCGCAGCGGTTCACGGGAGTGGGGAACCCCTGGGAGACCCAGTACTTC.

The rearrangement links TRBV5-8 to TRBJ2-2; unclear D gene. Germline CDR1 is SGHTS and CDR2 is YDEGEE. This CDR3 is built from 11 residues. Trimming took off 3 bases at V and 9 bases at J, with 6 bases between the two ends. CDR3 in amino acids: CASSSFRELFF. The CDR3 coding sequence is TGTGCCAGCAGCTCCTTCCGGGAGCTGTTTTTT.

This chain uses TRBV2 with TRBJ2-5; D is possibly TRBD1 (5 bases). The V and J ends lost 4 bases and 0 bases respectively, with 12 bases between them. This CDR3 is built from 15 residues. Germline lookup yields CDR1 SNHLY and CDR2 FYNNEI. CDR3 residues: CASSGSSGNQETQYF. CDR3 DNA sequence: TGTGCCAGCAGTGGTAGCTCAGGGAACCAAGAGACCCAGTACTTC.

The chain uses TRBV7-3 and TRBJ2-1, with D possibly TRBD2 on 7 matching bases. V was cut by 5 bases and J by 6 bases, with 14 bases left in between. Germline values: CDR1 SGHTA, CDR2 FQGTGA. The CDR3 totals 14 residues. The CDR3 region is CASSQGGGLNEQFF. The CDR3 DNA follows: TGTGCCAGCAGCCAGGGAGGGGGGCTCAATGAGCAGTTCTTC.